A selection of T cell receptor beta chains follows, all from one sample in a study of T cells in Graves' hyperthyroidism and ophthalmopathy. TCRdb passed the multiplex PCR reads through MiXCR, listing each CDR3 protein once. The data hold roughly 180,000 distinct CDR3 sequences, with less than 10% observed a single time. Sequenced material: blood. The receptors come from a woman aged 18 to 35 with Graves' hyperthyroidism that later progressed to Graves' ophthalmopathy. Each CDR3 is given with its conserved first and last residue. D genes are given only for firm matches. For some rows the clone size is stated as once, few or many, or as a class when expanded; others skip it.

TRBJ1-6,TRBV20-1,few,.,TGCAGTGCTAGTGCCCGGAATTCACCCCTCCACTTT,CSASARNSPLHF
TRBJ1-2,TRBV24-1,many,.,TGTGCCACCAGTGACACGGACCGCCTTCGATTCACCTTC,CATSDTDRLRFTF
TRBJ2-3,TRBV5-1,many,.,TGCGCCAGCAGCTTGGCAATGGCGACAGATACGCAGTATTTT,CASSLAMATDTQYF
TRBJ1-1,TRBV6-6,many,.,TGTGCCAGCAGTTACAGGGCAGGTGGGGACACTGAAGCTTTCTTT,CASSYRAGGDTEAFF
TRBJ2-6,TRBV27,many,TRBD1,TGTGCCAGCAGTCCTTGGACAGGAGAAGCCAACGTCCTGACTTTC,CASSPWTGEANVLTF
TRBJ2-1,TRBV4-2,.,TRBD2,TGTGCCAGCAGCCACGGGACTAGCGGGGGGACCTACAATGAGCAGTTCTTC,CASSHGTSGGTYNEQFF
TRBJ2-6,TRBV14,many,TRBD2,TGTGCCAGCAGCCAAGTGGCGGGGGTTTCTGGGGCCAACGTCCTGACTTTC,CASSQVAGVSGANVLTF
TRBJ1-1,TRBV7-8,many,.,TGTGCCAGCAGCTCAAATGAAGCTTTCTTT,CASSSNEAFF
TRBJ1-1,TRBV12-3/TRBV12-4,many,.,TGTGCCAGCAGACCTACAAAGAACACTGAAGCTTTCTTT,CASRPTKNTEAFF
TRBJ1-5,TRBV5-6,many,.,TGTGCCAGCAGCTTCAAGGGGTTCAAGGGCAATCAGCCCCAGCATTTT,CASSFKGFKGNQPQHF
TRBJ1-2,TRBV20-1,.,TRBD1,TGCAGTGCTAGAGACCGCGGGCGGGGGGACAGGGCTTATGGCTACACCTTC,CSARDRGRGDRAYGYTF
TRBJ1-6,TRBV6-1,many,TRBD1,TGTGCCAGCAGAAAACAGGGGGCCGGTTCACCCCTCCACTTT,CASRKQGAGSPLHF
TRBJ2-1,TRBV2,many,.,TGTGCCAGCGCAGACCGTAGCTCCTACAATGAGCAGTTCTTC,CASADRSSYNEQFF
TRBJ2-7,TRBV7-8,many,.,TGTGCCAGCAGCTTAGCGAGTGCCCTCTACGAGCAGTACTTC,CASSLASALYEQYF
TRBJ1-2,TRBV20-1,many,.,TGCAGTGCTAGAGATCCGGTCGGAATCAGGTCGGGCTACACCTTC,CSARDPVGIRSGYTF
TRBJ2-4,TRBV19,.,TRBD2,TGTGCCAGTAGTATGCGGCTAGCGGGAGGGTTTCAGTACTTC,CASSMRLAGGFQYF
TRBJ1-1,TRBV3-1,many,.,TGTGCCAGCAGCCAAGAACGCATGAACACTGAAGCTTTCTTT,CASSQERMNTEAFF
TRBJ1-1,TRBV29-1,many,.,TGCAGCGTTGAAGAACAGTATTTGAACACTGAAGCTTTCTTT,CSVEEQYLNTEAFF
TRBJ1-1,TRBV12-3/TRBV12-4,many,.,TGTGCCAGCAGTTTACAGGAATTTAACACTGAAGCTTTCTTT,CASSLQEFNTEAFF
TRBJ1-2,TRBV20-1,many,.,TGCAGTGCTAGTGGCGACCTGGGATATGGCTACACCTTC,CSASGDLGYGYTF
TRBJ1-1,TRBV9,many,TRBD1,TGTGCCAGCAGCGTAGGATCGGTCCTTGGGACAGAAATATACGAAGCTTTCTTT,CASSVGSVLGTEIYEAFF
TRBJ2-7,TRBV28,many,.,TGTGCCAGCAGTCTTCAGGGGTTGTCCTACGAGCAGTACTTC,CASSLQGLSYEQYF
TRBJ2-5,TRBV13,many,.,TGTGCCAGCAGTCTCCCGACTGAGCAAGAGACCCAGTACTTC,CASSLPTEQETQYF
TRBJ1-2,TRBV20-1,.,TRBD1,TGCAGTGCCAACCAGGGGGCACATGGCTACACCTTC,CSANQGAHGYTF
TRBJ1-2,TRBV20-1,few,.,TGCAGTGCCCTGCCTCGGGGGGCGGGCTATGGCTACACCTTC,CSALPRGAGYGYTF
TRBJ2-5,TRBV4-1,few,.,TGCGCCAGCAGCCAAGTCCCCACAGCGAGGGGCGAGACCCAGTACTTC,CASSQVPTARGETQYF